The text below deals with one T cell receptor beta chain. This entry belongs to a study of Ad26.COV2.S vaccination and SARS-CoV-2 variants. At the level of the study: Participants got Ad26.COV2.S intramuscularly, once or twice 56 days apart.

Treatment reported: approximately 18 received Ad26.COV2.S at low or high dose, single or two shots; five or six received placebo; per-sample allocation not given. Day 63 after the first injection of vaccine or placebo was the sampling time. Measured with immunoSEQ multiplex PCR; TCRdb has only the in-frame clones, and not every one. Among some 370,000 clones listed, 83% were seen once. The CDR3 runs to 13 residues. Germline CDR1 and CDR2: SGHTA and FQGTGA. V lost 3 bases and J lost 1, with 7 bases in between. Sequences were derived from peripheral blood, sampled in a trial of Ad26.COV2.S vaccine versus placebo. This chain connects TRBV7-3 to TRBJ2-7, with D unclear. The source is a person between 18 and 59 years old who received the Ad26.COV2.S COVID-19 vaccine or a placebo. The CDR3 loop reads CASSFGPSYEQYF. Here the CDR3 DNA reads TGTGCCAGCAGCTTCGGCCCATCCTACGAGCAGTACTTC. Variable domain in full (rest from reference TRBV7-3 and TRBJ2-7): GAGVSQTPSNKVTEKGKYVELRCDPISGHTALYWYRQSLGQGPEFLIYFQGTGAADDSGLPNDRFFAVRPEGSVSTLKIQRTERGDSAVYLCASSFGPSYEQYFGPGTRLTVT.